This is a list of T cell receptor beta chains from one sample in a study of T cells in Graves' hyperthyroidism and ophthalmopathy. Using its own MiXCR run on the multiplex PCR reads, TCRdb lists one record per CDR3 protein. Among about half a million distinct CDR3 sequences, about 16% were seen once, and the ten largest hold 25% to 30%. The sequencing sample was made of blood. Source of these receptors: a woman younger than 45 with Graves' ophthalmopathy. Both conserved end residues are part of each CDR3. Not every row has a clone size; where given, it reads once, few, many or a size class.

V gene	J gene	clone size	CDR3 protein
TRBV5-1	TRBJ2-5	NA	CASSLRAQTQYF
TRBV20-1	TRBJ2-7	many	CSAREGAYEQYF
TRBV9	TRBJ2-1	NA	CASSVDAGHLNNEQFF
TRBV6-1	TRBJ2-2	NA	CASTARTGYTGELFF
TRBV14	TRBJ1-6	NA	CASSQDGRNNSPLHF
TRBV18	TRBJ2-3	NA	CASSPQLGQPYGTDTQYF
TRBV7-8	TRBJ2-4	many	CASSRGGDIQYF
TRBV7-9	TRBJ2-5	NA	CASSLRLAAQETQYF
TRBV7-9	TRBJ2-1	few	CASSDSILAGGNEQFF
TRBV28	TRBJ1-3	few	CASSLSFLGNTIYF
TRBV5-6	TRBJ1-2	many	CASSLDGPGYTF
TRBV7-9	TRBJ2-2	NA	CASIGDRDTGELFF
TRBV13	TRBJ1-4	many	CASSRGQGDEKLFF
TRBV7-2	TRBJ2-7	NA	CASSLLAGPVDEQYF
TRBV27	TRBJ2-2	once	CASSVYRELSRLAGVGELFF
TRBV14	TRBJ2-5	NA	CASSQVGRLYF
TRBV5-1	TRBJ2-7	many	CASKLGGSYEQYF
TRBV6-2/TRBV6-3	TRBJ2-7	many	CASSLQGMNYEQYF
TRBV2	TRBJ1-4	many	CASSDLGVKWEKLFF
TRBV6-2/TRBV6-3	TRBJ1-2	NA	CASSYLGNGYTF
TRBV30	TRBJ2-3	many	CAWSVWGTVRTDTQYF
TRBV10-3	TRBJ2-3	few	CAISALRQGGTDTQYF
TRBV12-3/TRBV12-4	TRBJ2-1	NA	CASSFPAHNEQFF
TRBV7-2	TRBJ2-5	NA	CASSSLLAGGGETQYF
TRBV5-5	TRBJ2-1	many	CASSLDSYSYNEQFF
TRBV20-1	TRBJ2-7	many	CSAAREATYEQYF
TRBV18	TRBJ2-5	many	CASTMIRQGYETQYF
TRBV12-3/TRBV12-4	TRBJ1-3	NA	CASSDRAGRNTIYF
TRBV28	TRBJ2-1	many	CASSWEGQGVDEQFF
TRBV15	TRBJ1-5	many	CATSRDSWEGVLHSNQPQHF
TRBV20-1	TRBJ2-1	many	CSAKGDRDYNEQFF
TRBV7-2	TRBJ2-7	few	CASSPSSGSLYEQYF
TRBV7-3	TRBJ2-7	NA	CASSPDRANEQYF
TRBV4-3	TRBJ1-5	NA	CASSQGGGANQPQHF
TRBV6-1	TRBJ2-5	many	CASSEARVRQETQYF
TRBV19	TRBJ2-3	NA	CASKVLGQGTDTQYF
TRBV20-1	TRBJ2-7	NA	CSASDETYEQYF
TRBV14	TRBJ2-7	few	CASSDETDYEQYF
TRBV3-1	TRBJ2-3	few	CASSQGASSDTQYF
TRBV4-2	TRBJ1-4	many	CASSQDETNEKLFF
TRBV6-1	TRBJ2-3	NA	CASSQRGLAYTDTQYF
TRBV28	TRBJ1-5	NA	CASSLRVPGNSNRPQHF
TRBV5-5	TRBJ1-4	NA	CASSWGQQNEKLFF